A single sample is the source of the 29 T cell receptor beta chains below, sequenced in a study of T cells in Graves' hyperthyroidism and ophthalmopathy. Authors of the study amplified TCR beta CDR3 regions from RNA transcripts. Primed by the HTBI set, a first-round RT-PCR was run on the TCR CDR3. TCRdb called the multiplex PCR reads again in MiXCR, with one record for every CDR3 protein. The table lists about 400,000 distinct CDR3 sequences, about 15% of them singletons. Sequenced sample: blood. These receptors were collected from a woman aged 25 to 39 with Graves' hyperthyroidism.

This clonotype was counted a single time. The J gene is TRBJ1-1, the V gene TRBV28; no reliable D call. Germline V CDR1 and CDR2: MDHEN, SYDVKM. The CDR3 totals 15 residues. Between the trimmed V and J ends, which lost 7 bases and 0 bases, there was a span of 15 bases. The CDR3 loop is CASKISDGMNTEAFF. As DNA, the CDR3 is TGTGCCAGCAAGATATCCGACGGGATGAACACTGAAGCTTTCTTT.

This rearrangement joins TRBV25-1 to TRBJ2-5; D is perhaps TRBD1 (6 bases). V was pared by 4 bases and J by 0 bases, with 12 bases between. Germline V gene data show CDR1 as MGHDK and CDR2 as SYGVNS. CDR3 length: 15 amino acids. CDR3 DNA sequence: TGTGCCAGCAGTGCATATACAGGGAACCAAGAGACCCAGTACTTC. This gives the protein CASSAYTGNQETQYF.

This clonotype was picked up many times. This rearrangement joins TRBV28 to TRBJ2-1, with 12 bases aligning to TRBD2. CDR3 size: 16 residues. Germline CDR1 and CDR2: MDHEN and SYDVKM. J was trimmed by 9 bases and V by 6 bases; bases with no gene match: 12. CDR3 sequence reads: CASSPRRGTSGLEQFF. The CDR3 DNA reads as TGTGCCAGCAGCCCACGGCGGGGGACTAGCGGGCTTGAGCAGTTCTTC.

The chain couples TRBV3-1 to TRBJ2-3; 8 nucleotides line up with TRBD2. The junction had 5 bases not matched to a gene; V was cut back by 0 bases and J by 3 bases. This CDR3 comprises 16 residues. Germline V lookup: CDR1 LGHDT, CDR2 YNNKEL (reference sequence). CDR3 sequence (DNA): TGTGCCAGCAGCCAAGATGGGTTAGCGGGAACAGATACGCAGTATTTT. Encoded protein: CASSQDGLAGTDTQYF.

Points on this clonotype: This could be a read error, since a much larger clone is one nucleotide away. J is TRBJ2-2 and V is TRBV12-3 or TRBV12-4; perhaps TRBD2 as D (5 bases). The CDR3 consists of 11 residues. CDR3 region: CASQNTGEPFF. CDR3 bases: TGTGCCAGCCAGAACACCGGGGAGCCGTTTTTT.

To note about this clonotype: A much larger clone lies a single base off, so this may be a read error. V is TRBV3-1 and J is TRBJ2-7; D unclear. This CDR3 is 14 amino acids long. Germline V gene data show CDR1 as LGHDT and CDR2 as YNNKEL (reference sequence). The V end was cut by 4 bases, the J end by 7 bases, with 17 bases between. The CDR3 sequence: CASSRTTQAREQYF. The CDR3, as DNA: TGTGCCAGCAGCCGAACGACCCAGGCTAGAGAGCAGTACTTC.

The sample holds many counts of this clonotype. The J gene is TRBJ2-3, the V gene TRBV28, with 7 bases lining up with TRBD2. CDR1 and CDR2 from the germline V gene are MDHEN and SYDVKM. The CDR3 sequence is 19 residues long. With 3 bases clipped from V and 2 bases from J, the junction kept 17 bases outside the gene matches. The CDR3 DNA reads TGTGCCAGCAGTTTCCCCTTCGGGGGGACCGGGCCTATCACAGATACGCAGTATTTT. Its translation: CASSFPFGGTGPITDTQYF.

The CDR3 nucleotides are TGTGCCAGCAGTGCGGTCCTCACCTCAGATACGCAGTATTTT. Protein sequence: CASSAVLTSDTQYF. The rearrangement uses TRBV2 and TRBJ2-3, with unresolved D. The CDR3 is made up of 14 amino acids. V was shortened by 4 bases and J by 4 bases, with 12 bases between the two germline ends. Germline assignment: CDR1 SNHLY and CDR2 FYNNEI.

The chain joins TRBV19 to TRBJ1-2; D unresolved. The germline V gene has CDR1 LNHDA and CDR2 SQIVND (reference sequence). The CDR3 extends over 14 amino acids. V gave up 2 bases and J gave up 8 bases, with 15 bases separating them. The CDR3 DNA reads as TGTGCCAGTAGTATAACCGGCGTCCTGGGAGGCTACACCTTC. The encoded protein is CASSITGVLGGYTF.

The table lists this clonotype with many counts. This chain uses TRBV25-1 with TRBJ2-5; 8 bases are shared with TRBD2. The CDR3 consists of 14 residues. Germline V gene lookup returns CDR1 MGHDK and CDR2 SYGVNS. Trimming cost V 1 base and J 5 bases; bases outside gene matches: 3. CDR3 sequence: CASSESGGRETQYF. For the CDR3, the DNA is TGTGCCAGCAGTGAATCCGGCGGGAGGGAGACCCAGTACTTC.

Many counts were recorded for this clonotype. V and J are TRBV7-8 and TRBJ1-1; 10 bases fit TRBD1. Germline CDR1 SGHVS, CDR2 FQNEAQ. This CDR3 has 17 amino acids. The trim removed 5 bases at V and 3 bases at J, leaving 12 bases unmatched. The CDR3 DNA sequence: TGTGCCAGCAGCCTAAGGAAGGGACAGGGGAAGCACACTGAAGCTTTCTTT. Residues: CASSLRKGQGKHTEAFF.

This sequence joins TRBV6-4 and TRBJ1-6; 9 nucleotides align to TRBD1. Germline CDR1 is MRHNA and CDR2 is SNTAGT. Trimming took 4 bases from V and 10 from J; bases not matched to a gene: 2. The CDR3 covers 13 residues. DNA for the CDR3: TGTGCCAGCAGTGTCACAGGGGGCTCACCCCTCCACTTT. Translation: CASSVTGGSPLHF.

The sample holds many counts of this clonotype. The chain joins TRBV28 to TRBJ1-2, with a weak D call TRBD1 (6 bases). Germline V gives CDR1 MDHEN, CDR2 SYDVKM. V was trimmed by 5 bases and J by 3 bases, leaving 7 bases between them. CDR3 length equals 12 residues. The DNA for the CDR3 is TGTGCCAGCAGTCCAGGGGACTATGGCTACACCTTC. Translating gives CASSPGDYGYTF.

With respect to this clonotype: This clone may be a read error of a much larger clone one base away. J is TRBJ1-3 and V is TRBV28; 7 bases map to TRBD1. CDR1 MDHEN and CDR2 SYDVKM come from the germline V gene. This CDR3 is built from 16 residues. CDR3 nucleotides: TGTGCCGGCAGTTTGCCAGGGGGAGCCCCTGGAAACACCATATATTTT. Its translation: CAGSLPGGAPGNTIYF.

This clonotype was detected many times. The chain carries TRBV6-1 and TRBJ2-3; 12 bases are shared with TRBD2. This CDR3 is built from 16 residues. With 2 bases clipped from V and 8 bases from J, the junction kept 8 bases outside the gene matches. Germline CDR1 is MNHNS and CDR2 is SASEGT. The DNA for the CDR3 is TGTGCCAGCAGTGAAAGTGCTAGCGGGAGGGTCGGTACGCAGTATTTT. It translates to CASSESASGRVGTQYF.

With regard to this clonotype: A read error is possible here, since a much larger clone lies one base away. This chain links TRBV20-1 with TRBJ2-7; D unclear. This CDR3 contains 10 residues. Germline V gives CDR1 DFQATT, CDR2 SNEGSKA (reference sequence). Trimming shortened V by 5 bases and J by 5 bases, and 7 bases separated the two germline ends. Here the CDR3 reads CSADKNEQYF. In DNA form, the CDR3 reads TGCAGTGCTGACAAGAACGAGCAGTACTTC.

This clonotype has a count of ten or more. The V and J genes are TRBV11-2 and TRBJ1-1, with D uncertain. The CDR3 has 13 amino acids. Trimming stripped 2 bases from V and 3 bases from J, with 7 bases between. In germline, CDR1 is SGHAT, CDR2 FQNNGV. The CDR3: CASSLSVYTEAFF. CDR3 bases: TGTGCCAGCAGCTTATCGGTATACACTGAAGCTTTCTTT.

This clonotype came up many times. The V call is TRBV6-2 or TRBV6-3, the J call TRBJ2-1; 11 positions match TRBD2. V shed 2 bases and J 3 bases; nucleotides not matched to a gene: 9. Germline CDR1 reads MNHEY; CDR2 reads SVGEGT. The CDR3 is 18 amino acids. DNA of the CDR3: TGTGCCAGCAGTTACGAGGTTGTAGCGGGAGGGGACTACAATGAGCAGTTCTTC. Translated: CASSYEVVAGGDYNEQFF.

This clonotype was counted ten times or more. The rearrangement links TRBV12-3 or TRBV12-4 to TRBJ2-7, with D tentatively TRBD1 or TRBD2 (5 bases each). The V and J ends lost 4 bases and 5 bases respectively, with 15 bases between them. The CDR3 is made up of 14 amino acids. The CDR3 DNA sequence: TGTGCCAGCAGTTCGCCCGGGACGTTTGACGAGCAGTACTTC. Protein product: CASSSPGTFDEQYF.

The V gene is TRBV29-1, the J gene TRBJ2-5, with D maybe TRBD2 (6 bases). CDR1 and CDR2 from the germline V gene are SQVTM and ANQGSEA. The germline V and J ends were trimmed by 1 base and 2 bases, with 17 bases remaining between them. The CDR3 spans 16 residues. CDR3 protein: CSVEGVGGRVQETQYF. As DNA, the CDR3 is TGCAGCGTTGAAGGGGTCGGGGGTAGAGTTCAAGAGACCCAGTACTTC.

This clonotype turned up a few times. The rearrangement uses TRBV20-1 and TRBJ2-3; 12 bases map to TRBD2. Trimming cost V 6 bases and J 0 bases; bases outside gene matches: 7. Germline CDR1 DFQATT, CDR2 SNEGSKA (reference sequence). This CDR3 contains 16 residues. CDR3 nucleotide sequence: TGCAGTGCCTACGGACTAGCGGGAAGTAGCACAGATACGCAGTATTTT. Its translation is CSAYGLAGSSTDTQYF.

CDR3 bases: TGCAGCGTTGAAGGTCGCGGAGCACTTCCCTACGAGCAGTTCTTC. Translating it yields CSVEGRGALPYEQFF. V gene TRBV29-1 combines with J gene TRBJ2-7; D gene ambiguous. The DNA end lines up better with TRBJ2-1; the J call may be wrong. Looked up from germline, CDR1 is SQVTM and CDR2 is ANQGSEA. The CDR3 is made up of 15 amino acids.

This clonotype has ten or more counts. The chain recombines TRBV2 with TRBJ2-1; D possibly corresponds to TRBD1 (5 bases). This CDR3 region has 13 residues. Germline CDR1 and CDR2: SNHLY and FYNNEI. Trimming removed 4 bases from V and 4 bases from J, with 8 bases in between. Here the CDR3 reads CASSGQRYNEQFF. The DNA of the CDR3 is TGTGCCAGCAGTGGACAGAGGTACAATGAGCAGTTCTTC.

This clonotype has only a few counts. This sequence joins TRBV5-1 and TRBJ1-1; 7 bases are a match to TRBD1. This CDR3 has 15 amino acids. Trimming cost V 4 bases and J 3 bases; bases outside gene matches: 9. Germline-derived CDR1 and CDR2 are SGHRS and YFSETQ. This chain's CDR3 is CASSTPLTGDTEAFF. The CDR3 region has the DNA TGCGCCAGCAGCACACCCCTAACAGGGGACACTGAAGCTTTCTTT.

The table lists this clonotype with a few counts. The chain couples TRBV19 to TRBJ1-5, with 8 bases that match TRBD1. After removal of 11 bases from V and 7 bases from J, the junction contained 13 bases not matched to a gene. CDR3 length: 14 amino acids. Germline loops: CDR1 LNHDA, CDR2 SQIVND (reference sequence). The CDR3 protein is CASQDRVIGQPQHF. The CDR3 DNA reads TGTGCCTCCCAGGACAGGGTCATTGGACAGCCCCAGCATTTT.

The J gene is TRBJ2-1, the V gene TRBV14, with 8 bases that match TRBD2. Trimming at V came to 6 bases and at J to 5 bases, leaving 3 bases not matched to a gene. From germline, CDR1 is SGHDN and CDR2 FVKESK. The CDR3 spans 13 residues. The DNA for the CDR3 is TGTGCCAGCAGAACTAGCGGTAACAATGAGCAGTTCTTC. Translation gives CASRTSGNNEQFF.

This clonotype was counted ten times or more. The chain is built from TRBV6-6 and TRBJ2-1; 8 bases map to TRBD1. CDR1 is MNHNY and CDR2 is SVGAGI in the germline V gene (reference sequence). Trimming took 2 bases from V and 7 from J; bases not matched to a gene: 13. The CDR3 is 17 amino acids. The CDR3 is CASSYKAGGGFRNEQFF. The CDR3 nucleotides read TGTGCCAGCAGTTACAAAGCAGGGGGCGGTTTCAGAAATGAGCAGTTCTTC.

This clonotype has a count of ten or more. V is TRBV11-2 and J is TRBJ2-1; D is perhaps TRBD2 (6 bases). V lost 1 base and J lost 4, with 14 bases in between. From germline, CDR1 is SGHAT and CDR2 FQNNGV. CDR3 length equals 16 residues. The CDR3: CASSLVTGEPYNEQFF. Written as DNA, the CDR3 is TGTGCCAGCAGCTTAGTCACGGGGGAACCTTACAATGAGCAGTTCTTC.

This clonotype has just a few counts. The V and J genes are TRBV24-1 and TRBJ2-2; 8 bases align to TRBD2. The CDR3 has 16 amino acids. V dropped 3 bases and J dropped 2; count of bases not matched to a gene: 4. Per the germline V gene, CDR1 is KGHDR and CDR2 is SFDVKD. CDR3 region: CATSDPGLENTGELFF. CDR3 coding DNA: TGTGCCACCAGTGATCCGGGACTAGAAAACACCGGGGAGCTGTTTTTT.